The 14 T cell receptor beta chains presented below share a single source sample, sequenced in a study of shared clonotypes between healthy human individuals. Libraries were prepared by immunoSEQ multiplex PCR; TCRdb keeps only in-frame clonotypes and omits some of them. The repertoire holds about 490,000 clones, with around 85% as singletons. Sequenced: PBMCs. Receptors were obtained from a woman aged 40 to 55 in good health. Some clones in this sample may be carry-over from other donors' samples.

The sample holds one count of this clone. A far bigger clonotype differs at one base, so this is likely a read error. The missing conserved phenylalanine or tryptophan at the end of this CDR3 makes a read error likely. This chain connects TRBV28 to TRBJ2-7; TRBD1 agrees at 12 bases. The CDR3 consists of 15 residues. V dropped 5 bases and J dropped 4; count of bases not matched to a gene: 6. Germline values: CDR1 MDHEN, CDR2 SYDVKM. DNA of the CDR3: TGTGCCAGCAGTCCCGGGACAGGGGGCCAGTACGAGCAGTACCTC. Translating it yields CASSPGTGGQYEQYL.

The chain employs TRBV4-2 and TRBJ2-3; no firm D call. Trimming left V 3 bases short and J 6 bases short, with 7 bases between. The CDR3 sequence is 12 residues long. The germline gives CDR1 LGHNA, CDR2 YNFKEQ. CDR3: CASSHLRDTQYF. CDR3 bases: TGTGCCAGCAGCCACCTCCGGGATACGCAGTATTTT.

The CDR3 protein is CASRPTGVLSGNTIYF. The CDR3 DNA is TGTGCCAGCAGACCGACAGGGGTCCTCTCTGGAAACACCATATATTTT. The rearrangement uses TRBV28 and TRBJ1-3, with 8 positions matching TRBD1. CDR1 and CDR2 (germline): MDHEN, SYDVKM. CDR3 length equals 16 residues. V shed 6 bases, J shed 0 bases, and the junction held 7 bases outside the gene matches.

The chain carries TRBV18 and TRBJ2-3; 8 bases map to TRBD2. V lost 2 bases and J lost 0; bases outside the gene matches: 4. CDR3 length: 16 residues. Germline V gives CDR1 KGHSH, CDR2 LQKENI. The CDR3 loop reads CASSPGLASSTDTQYF. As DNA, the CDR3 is TGTGCCAGCTCACCAGGACTAGCCTCTAGCACAGATACGCAGTATTTT.

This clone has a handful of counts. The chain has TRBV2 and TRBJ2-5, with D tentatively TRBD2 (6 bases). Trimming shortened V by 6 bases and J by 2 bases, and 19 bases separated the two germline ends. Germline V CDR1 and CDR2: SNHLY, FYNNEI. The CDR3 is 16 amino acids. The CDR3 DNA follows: TGTGCCAGCAGCGCACTGGGGAGCGGGCAACAAGAGACCCAGTACTTC. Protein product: CASSALGSGQQETQYF.

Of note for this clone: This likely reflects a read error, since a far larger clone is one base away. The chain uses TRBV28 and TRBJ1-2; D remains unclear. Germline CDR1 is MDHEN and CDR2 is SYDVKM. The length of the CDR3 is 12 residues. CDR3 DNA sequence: TGTGCCAGCAGTTACAATCCGGATGGCTACGCCTTC. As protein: CASSYNPDGYAF.

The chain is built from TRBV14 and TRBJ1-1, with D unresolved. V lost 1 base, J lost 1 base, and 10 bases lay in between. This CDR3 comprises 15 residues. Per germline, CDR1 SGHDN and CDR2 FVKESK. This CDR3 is CASSQGPPRNTEAFF. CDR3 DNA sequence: TGTGCCAGCAGCCAAGGCCCCCCGAGGAACACTGAAGCTTTCTTT.

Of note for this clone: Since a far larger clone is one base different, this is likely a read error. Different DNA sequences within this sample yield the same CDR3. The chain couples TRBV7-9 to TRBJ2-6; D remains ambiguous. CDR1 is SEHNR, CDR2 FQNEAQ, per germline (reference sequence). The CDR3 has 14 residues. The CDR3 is CASIPPSGANVLTF. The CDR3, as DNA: TGTGCTAGCATCCCTCCCTCTGGGGCCAACGTCCTGACTTTC.

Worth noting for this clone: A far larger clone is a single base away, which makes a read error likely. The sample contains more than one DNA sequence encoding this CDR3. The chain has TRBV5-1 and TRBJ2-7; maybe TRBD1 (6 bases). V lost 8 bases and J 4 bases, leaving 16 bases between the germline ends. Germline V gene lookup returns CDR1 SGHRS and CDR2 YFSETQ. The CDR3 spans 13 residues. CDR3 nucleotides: TGCGCCAGTAGTCACGGGACAATTTACGAGCAGTACTTC. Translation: CASSHGTIYEQYF.

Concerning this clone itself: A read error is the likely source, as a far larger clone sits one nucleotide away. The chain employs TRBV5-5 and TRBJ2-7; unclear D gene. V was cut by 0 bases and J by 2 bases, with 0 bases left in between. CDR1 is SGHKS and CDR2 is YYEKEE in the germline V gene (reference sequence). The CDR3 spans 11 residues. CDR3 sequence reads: CASSLAYEQYF. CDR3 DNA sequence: TGTGCCAGCAGCTTGGCCTACGAGCAGTACTTC.

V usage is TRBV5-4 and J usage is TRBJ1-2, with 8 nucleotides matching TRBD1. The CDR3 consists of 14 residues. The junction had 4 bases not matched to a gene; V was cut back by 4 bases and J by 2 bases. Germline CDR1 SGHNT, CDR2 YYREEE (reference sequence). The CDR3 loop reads CASSIGQGNYGYTF. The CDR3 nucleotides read TGTGCCAGCAGCATCGGACAGGGAAACTATGGCTACACCTTC.

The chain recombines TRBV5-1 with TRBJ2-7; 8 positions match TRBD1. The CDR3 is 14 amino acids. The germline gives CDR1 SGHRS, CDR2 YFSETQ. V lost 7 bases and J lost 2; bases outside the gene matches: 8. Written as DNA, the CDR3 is TGCGCCAGCGGGGAAAGGACAGGGCCCTACGAGCAGTACTTC. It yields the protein CASGERTGPYEQYF.

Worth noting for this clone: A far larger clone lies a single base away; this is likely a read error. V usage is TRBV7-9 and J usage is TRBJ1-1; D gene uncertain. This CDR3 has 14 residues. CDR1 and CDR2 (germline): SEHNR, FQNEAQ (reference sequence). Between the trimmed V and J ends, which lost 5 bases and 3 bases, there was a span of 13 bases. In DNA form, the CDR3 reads TGTGCCAGCAGCCATGGACTACGGCACACTGAAGCTTTCTTT. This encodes CASSHGLRHTEAFF.

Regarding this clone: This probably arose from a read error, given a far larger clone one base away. CDR3 nucleotides: TGTGCCAACAGCGGACGGGACGGAAGCTCCTACGAGCAGTACTTC. Protein: CANSGRDGSSYEQYF. The chain is built from TRBV28 and TRBJ2-7, with D possibly called TRBD1 or TRBD2 (5 bases each). The CDR3 has 15 residues. V gave up 10 bases and J gave up 0 bases, with 19 bases separating them. The germline gives CDR1 MDHEN, CDR2 SYDVKM.